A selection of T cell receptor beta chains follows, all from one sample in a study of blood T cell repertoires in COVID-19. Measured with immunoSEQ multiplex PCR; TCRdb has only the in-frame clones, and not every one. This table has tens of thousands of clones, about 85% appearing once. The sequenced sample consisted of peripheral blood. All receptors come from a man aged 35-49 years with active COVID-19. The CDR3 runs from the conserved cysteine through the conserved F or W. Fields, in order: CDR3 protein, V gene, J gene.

CDR3aa: CASSESIHARTGGNTIYF
v_gene: TRBV6-1
j_gene: TRBJ1-3

CDR3aa: CASSQLAGQYNEQFF
v_gene: TRBV14
j_gene: TRBJ2-1

CDR3aa: CAWRSGSGSLVDTQYF
v_gene: TRBV30
j_gene: TRBJ2-3

CDR3aa: CATSEEGASEKLFF
v_gene: TRBV24-1
j_gene: TRBJ1-4

CDR3aa: CASSDAGLGNEQFF
v_gene: TRBV2
j_gene: TRBJ2-1

CDR3aa: CASSVEGSGSYNEQFF
v_gene: TRBV9
j_gene: TRBJ2-1

CDR3aa: CASIGLDRDNSPLHF
v_gene: TRBV28
j_gene: TRBJ1-6

CDR3aa: CASSLSLAGVTGELFF
v_gene: TRBV7-9
j_gene: TRBJ2-2

CDR3aa: CASSFWGLGQETQYF
v_gene: TRBV5-1
j_gene: TRBJ2-5

CDR3aa: CASATYEGANGYTF
v_gene: TRBV6-5
j_gene: TRBJ1-2

CDR3aa: CASSAPTSVVYEQYF
v_gene: TRBV5-4
j_gene: TRBJ2-7

CDR3aa: CASSYPGTRDNEQFF
v_gene: TRBV7-9
j_gene: TRBJ2-1

CDR3aa: CASSRDRGYGYTF
v_gene: TRBV12-3/TRBV12-4
j_gene: TRBJ1-2

CDR3aa: CASARGERNTDTQYF
v_gene: TRBV5-4
j_gene: TRBJ2-3

CDR3aa: CASSRTSGSSYNEQFF
v_gene: TRBV5-1
j_gene: TRBJ2-1

CDR3aa: CASSLGLPGGTDTQYF
v_gene: TRBV5-1
j_gene: TRBJ2-3

CDR3aa: CASSQLQGFYYGYTF
v_gene: TRBV14
j_gene: TRBJ1-2

CDR3aa: CASSQKGQGTYEQYF
v_gene: TRBV23-1
j_gene: TRBJ2-7

CDR3aa: CASTGNRGAKNIQYF
v_gene: TRBV6-5
j_gene: TRBJ2-4

CDR3aa: CASSPNAGAGDTQYF
v_gene: TRBV5-4
j_gene: TRBJ2-3

CDR3aa: CAIRSGLAGRTGELFF
v_gene: TRBV10-3
j_gene: TRBJ2-2

CDR3aa: CASSLALRETQYF
v_gene: TRBV6-5
j_gene: TRBJ2-5

CDR3aa: CASNRGDSGANVLTF
v_gene: TRBV18
j_gene: TRBJ2-6

CDR3aa: CASGEEDTQYF
v_gene: TRBV2
j_gene: TRBJ2-3

CDR3aa: CASSFTWRGVVTEAFF
v_gene: TRBV7-4
j_gene: TRBJ1-1

CDR3aa: CASSRSGAGVSSYEQYF
v_gene: TRBV7-8
j_gene: TRBJ2-7

CDR3aa: CASSSTSRGADTQYF
v_gene: TRBV7-8
j_gene: TRBJ2-3

CDR3aa: CSGGKSEGYTF
v_gene: TRBV29-1
j_gene: TRBJ1-2

CDR3aa: CATGVAGVSWYF
v_gene: TRBV2
j_gene: TRBJ2-7

CDR3aa: CASSPSGRVYEQYF
v_gene: TRBV5-4
j_gene: TRBJ2-7

CDR3aa: CASSLSQYTEAFF
v_gene: TRBV5-6
j_gene: TRBJ1-1

CDR3aa: CSASTGPSGNTIYF
v_gene: TRBV20-1
j_gene: TRBJ1-3

CDR3aa: CASRDGQGYNEQFF
v_gene: TRBV27
j_gene: TRBJ2-1

CDR3aa: CASSSWTSGRAGTYEQYF
v_gene: TRBV28
j_gene: TRBJ2-7

CDR3aa: CASSLEVETGTQYF
v_gene: TRBV28
j_gene: TRBJ2-5

CDR3aa: CASSQATSGRQQETQYF
v_gene: TRBV4-2
j_gene: TRBJ2-5

CDR3aa: CASSLRLATLYEQYF
v_gene: TRBV4-1
j_gene: TRBJ2-7